This TCR beta chain was identified in a study of post-analysis software for immune sequencing data. Incorporated into the TCR beta cDNA libraries were unique molecular identifiers, which served to reduce PCR and sequencing biases. TCRdb re-called the PCR reads through MiXCR, storing one row per CDR3 protein. This repertoire shows fewer than 850,000 distinct CDR3 sequences, about 27% found once; its top ten account for about 0.5%. Study findings and constraints: Same-batch preparations were strongly co-clustered by F measure. Patients carried a handful of TRBV segments more frequently than controls did, and TRBV5-6, TRBV5-1 and TRBV20-1 were among them.

The CDR3 runs 13 residues. J lost 7 bases, V lost 4 bases, and 3 bases had no gene match. Germline V gene lookup returns CDR1 SGHRS and CDR2 YFSETQ. Comment on this clonotype: What it binds is not known.

Sequenced: blood. This rearrangement joins TRBV5-1 to TRBJ1-1; 11 bases agree with TRBD1. This receptor was identified in a girl under 18 with multiple sclerosis. The CDR3 region is CASSQGQGVEAFF. For the CDR3, the DNA is TGCGCCAGCAGCCAGGGACAGGGGGTTGAAGCTTTCTTT.